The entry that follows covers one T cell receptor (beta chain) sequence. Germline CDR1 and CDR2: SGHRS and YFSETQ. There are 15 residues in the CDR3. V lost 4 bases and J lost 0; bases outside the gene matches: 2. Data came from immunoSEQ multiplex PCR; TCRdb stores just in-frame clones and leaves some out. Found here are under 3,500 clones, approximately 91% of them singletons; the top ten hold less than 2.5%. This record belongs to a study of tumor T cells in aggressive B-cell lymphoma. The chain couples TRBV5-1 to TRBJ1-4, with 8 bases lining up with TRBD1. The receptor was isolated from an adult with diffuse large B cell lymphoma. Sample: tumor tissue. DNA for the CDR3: TGCGCCAGCAGCAGGACAGGGTCAACTAATGAAAAACTGTTTTTT. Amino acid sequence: CASSRTGSTNEKLFF.